What follows are 29 T cell receptor beta chains derived from one specimen sequenced in a study of human T cells and chemical hapten exposure. TCRdb re-called the RACE reads through MiXCR, storing one row per CDR3 protein. The table lists 300,000 to 450,000 distinct CDR3 sequences, 5.5% of them singletons. Sample time point: pre-sensitization, week 0. Treatment specified: therapeutic diphenylcyclopropenone sensitization with weekly scalp DPC. The sequencing here drew on whole blood, taken in connection with sensitization to the hapten diphenylcyclopropenone (DPC). These receptors originate from a woman under 30 with alopecia areata. Some clones in this sample may be carry-over from other donors' samples.

This clonotype was seen only a few times. The chain employs TRBV18 and TRBJ1-5, with TRBD1 as a possible D gene (6 bases). CDR3 length: 14 residues. The V gene's germline CDR1 is KGHSH and CDR2 LQKENI. Trimming took 6 bases from V and 7 from J, leaving 16 bases between them. Here the CDR3 reads CASSRIPGEQPQHF. The CDR3 DNA reads as TGTGCCAGCTCCCGAATACCAGGGGAACAGCCCCAGCATTTT.

This clonotype was picked up many times. One end of the junction does not line up with germline, which may come from a read error. The chain combines TRBV7-7 with TRBJ2-5; D is possibly TRBD1 (5 bases). The CDR3 is 13 residues long. Germline CDR1 is SSHAT and CDR2 is FNYEAQ (reference sequence). CDR3 nucleotide sequence: TGTGCTAGCAGCTTCCAGGGTCGTGAGACCCAGTACTTC. Residues: CASSFQGRETQYF.

This clonotype showed up just a few times. The rearrangement uses TRBV25-1 and TRBJ1-4; weak D call: TRBD1 (5 bases). V lost 2 bases and J lost 5, with 12 bases in between. This CDR3 comprises 15 residues. Germline-derived CDR1 and CDR2 are MGHDK and SYGVNS. The CDR3 loop reads CASSEVGRKNEKLFF. DNA for the CDR3: TGTGCCAGCAGTGAAGTGGGACGGAAGAATGAAAAACTGTTTTTT.

This clonotype has a count of ten or more. In DNA form, the CDR3 reads TGTGCCAGCAGCCGAGGACAGGGAAACATTCAGTACTTC. It encodes CASSRGQGNIQYF. The rearrangement joins TRBV7-9 to TRBJ2-4; 8 bases line up with TRBD1. The V gene end was trimmed by 5 bases and the J gene end by 6 bases; junction bases not matched to a gene: 3. CDR1 is SEHNR and CDR2 is FQNEAQ in the germline V gene (reference sequence). The CDR3 spans 13 residues. Full variable domain (rest looked up from reference TRBV7-9 and TRBJ2-4): DTGVSQNPRHKITKRGQNVTFRCDPISEHNRLYWYRQTLGQGPEFLTYFQNEAQLEKSRLLSDRFSAERPKGSFSTLEIQRTEQGDSAMYLCASSRGQGNIQYFGAGTRLSVL.

The chain recombines TRBV7-8 with TRBJ2-1, with D possibly TRBD2 on 5 matching bases. The CDR3 consists of 14 residues. The germline V gene encodes CDR1 SGHVS and CDR2 FQNEAQ. V was cut by 6 bases and J by 6 bases, with 15 bases left in between. CDR3 nucleotides: TGTGCCAGCAGATTCACTTCCCGGGGCAATGAGCAGTTCTTC. This codes for CASRFTSRGNEQFF.

This clonotype was seen more than once but under ten times. The V call is TRBV2, the J call TRBJ2-2, with 8 bases matching TRBD1. The CDR3 is 13 amino acids. V gave up 6 bases and J gave up 6 bases; unmatched junction bases: 3. In germline, CDR1 is SNHLY, CDR2 FYNNEI. As DNA, the CDR3 is TGTGCCAGCAGGGACAGGGAGGCCGGGGAGCTGTTTTTT. The encoded protein is CASRDREAGELFF.

This clonotype occurred many times. The chain couples TRBV12-3 or TRBV12-4 to TRBJ2-3; D is possibly TRBD2 (6 bases). The germline V and J ends were trimmed by 6 bases and 1 base, with 14 bases remaining between them. CDR3 length: 15 residues. CDR3 nucleotide sequence: TGTGCCAGCAGCGTCGAAACGGGGGGCACAGATACGCAGTATTTT. Its translation: CASSVETGGTDTQYF.

By its share, this clonotype is medium-sized (0.01 to 0.1%). The rearrangement joins TRBV4-3 to TRBJ2-5; D may be TRBD2 (5 bases). This CDR3 is built from 15 residues. Looked up from germline, CDR1 is LGHNA and CDR2 is YSLEER. V was shortened by 0 bases and J by 2 bases, with 10 bases between the two germline ends. CDR3 nucleotide sequence: TGCGCCAGCAGCCAAGAACTAGGACTTCAAGAGACCCAGTACTTC. Protein product: CASSQELGLQETQYF.

The chain carries TRBV21-1 and TRBJ2-4; no check of the table's D call, TRBD1, against the DNA was made. TRBV21-1 is classified as a pseudogene. This CDR3 region has 15 residues. CDR3 in amino acids: CASSSPNGAKNIQYF. DNA for the CDR3: TGTGCCAGCAGCAGCCCCAATGGGGCCAAAAACATTCAGTACTTC.

This clonotype has just a few counts. This chain connects TRBV7-3 to TRBJ2-5; TRBD2 is a possible D gene (7 bases). Trimming left V 5 bases short and J 1 base short, with 17 bases between. Germline V gene data show CDR1 as SGHTA and CDR2 as FQGTGA. CDR3 length: 16 amino acids. CDR3 sequence: CASSLPWGGPQETQYF. In nucleotides, the CDR3 is TGTGCCAGCAGCCTCCCATGGGGGGGCCCCCAAGAGACCCAGTACTTC.

The chain links TRBV7-2 to TRBJ1-1; 8 bases are a match to TRBD1. The germline CDR1 and CDR2 sequences are SGHTA and FQGNSA. The ends lost 4 bases at V and 4 bases at J; junction bases unmatched: 8. The CDR3 consists of 15 residues. CDR3 coding DNA: TGTGCCAGCAGCTCCCGGGACAGGATAAGCACTGAAGCTTTCTTT. Residues: CASSSRDRISTEAFF. Using reference TRBV7-2 and TRBJ1-1 for the parts outside the CDR3, the full variable domain is GAGVSQSPSNKVTEKGKDVELRCDPISGHTALYWYRQSLGQGLEFLIYFQGNSAPDKSGLPSDRFSAERTGGSVSTLTIQRTQQEDSAVYLCASSSRDRISTEAFFGQGTRLTVV.

V and J are TRBV3-1 and TRBJ2-1; tentative D call: TRBD2 (5 bases). The germline V and J ends were trimmed by 1 base and 6 bases, with 7 bases remaining between them. This CDR3 has 13 residues. CDR1 is LGHDT, CDR2 YNNKEL, per germline (reference sequence). The chain's CDR3 is CASSQGSGNEQFF. In DNA form, the CDR3 reads TGTGCCAGCAGCCAAGGGAGCGGCAATGAGCAGTTCTTC.

The V call is TRBV6-2 or TRBV6-3, the J call TRBJ1-5, with 8 bases identical to TRBD1. Per germline, CDR1 MNHEY and CDR2 SVGEGT. The CDR3 covers 20 residues. V dropped 0 bases and J dropped 3; count of bases not matched to a gene: 16. The CDR3 nucleotides are TGTGCCAGCAGTTACTCGTTAACGAGAGCGGACAGGGAGCCCAATCAGCCCCAGCATTTT. Protein: CASSYSLTRADREPNQPQHF.

This clonotype was picked up many times. J is TRBJ2-3 and V is TRBV9, with D unclear. V lost 0 bases to trimming and J lost 2 bases, with 10 bases between them. This CDR3 contains 15 residues. Germline values: CDR1 SGDLS, CDR2 YYNGEE. The CDR3 spells CASSVDSVTTDTQYF. The CDR3, as DNA: TGTGCCAGCAGCGTAGACTCCGTTACCACAGATACGCAGTATTTT.

This clonotype was seen many times. V usage is TRBV12-3 or TRBV12-4 and J usage is TRBJ2-3; D is possibly TRBD2 (6 bases). The CDR3 has 14 residues. V dropped 6 bases and J dropped 0 bases, with 10 bases sitting between them. The CDR3 reads CASSSGPSTDTQYF. In nucleotides, the CDR3 is TGTGCCAGCAGCAGCGGGCCTAGCACAGATACGCAGTATTTT.

This clonotype appeared many times. The V and J genes are TRBV20-1 and TRBJ1-6, with TRBD1 as a possible D gene (5 bases). V gave up 4 bases and J gave up 0 bases, with 7 bases separating them. The CDR3 is 14 amino acids. Germline CDR1 and CDR2: DFQATT and SNEGSKA (reference sequence). CDR3 loop: CSAKTGSYNSPLHF. The CDR3 region has the DNA TGCAGTGCTAAAACAGGCTCCTATAATTCACCCCTCCACTTT.

This clonotype has a handful of counts. The chain is built from TRBV12-3 or TRBV12-4 and TRBJ1-5; 7 positions agree with TRBD1. This CDR3 contains 13 residues. V was clipped by 7 bases and J by 5 bases; unmatched bases: 5. CDR3 region: CASTWGTDQPQHF. The CDR3 DNA reads TGTGCCAGCACCTGGGGGACAGATCAGCCCCAGCATTTT.

J is TRBJ1-2 and V is TRBV3-1; 7 nucleotides line up with TRBD1. The CDR3 is 17 residues long. Germline V CDR1 and CDR2: LGHDT, YNNKEL (reference sequence). Trimming at V came to 3 bases and at J to 1 base, leaving 11 bases not matched to a gene. The CDR3 DNA reads TGTGCCAGCAGCCAGTGGGGACAGACCGGAAATAACTATGGCTACACCTTC. Protein sequence: CASSQWGQTGNNYGYTF.

This clonotype was recorded at least ten times. The chain employs TRBV6-2 or TRBV6-3 and TRBJ1-2; TRBD1 might be the D (6 bases). CDR1 and CDR2 from the germline V gene are MNHEY and SVGEGT. There are 14 residues in the CDR3. V was cut by 5 bases and J by 2 bases, with 12 bases left in between. The CDR3 sequence: CASSTGTTNYGYTF. CDR3 in DNA: TGTGCCAGCAGTACCGGGACAACGAACTATGGCTACACCTTC.

In this sample, this clonotype turned up a few times. CDR3 nucleotides: TGCGCCAGCAGCGTCGCTGGACAGGGCAAAAAACTGTTTTTT. It translates to CASSVAGQGKKLFF. The chain couples TRBV5-1 to TRBJ1-4; 8 nucleotides align to TRBD1. J lost 9 bases, V lost 4 bases, and 8 bases had no gene match. The CDR3 loop spans 14 amino acids. Germline loops: CDR1 SGHRS, CDR2 YFSETQ.

This clonotype has more than one count but fewer than ten. V usage is TRBV6-5 and J usage is TRBJ2-5; 7 nucleotides agree with TRBD2. There are 15 residues in the CDR3. The ends lost 0 bases at V and 1 base at J; junction bases unmatched: 2. Germline CDR1 MNHEY, CDR2 SVGAGI. CDR3 region: CASSYSRGTQETQYF. The CDR3 DNA is TGTGCCAGCAGTTACTCGCGGGGGACCCAAGAGACCCAGTACTTC.

This clonotype was counted many times. The CDR3: CSVKWGQGYTDTQYF. CDR3 DNA sequence: TGCAGCGTAAAGTGGGGACAGGGATACACAGATACGCAGTATTTT. J is TRBJ2-3 and V is TRBV29-1; 9 bases line up with TRBD1. Germline CDR1 and CDR2: SQVTM and ANQGSEA. CDR3 length: 15 residues. V shed 6 bases and J 2 bases; nucleotides not matched to a gene: 9.

This clonotype was picked up a small number of times. This rearrangement joins TRBV20-1 to TRBJ1-3; D ambiguous. With 6 bases removed from V and 1 base from J, the gap between germline ends came to 10 bases. The germline V gene has CDR1 DFQATT and CDR2 SNEGSKA (reference sequence). The CDR3 length is 13 residues. This chain's CDR3 is CSAVHTSGNTIYF. CDR3 nucleotide sequence: TGCAGTGCGGTACATACGTCTGGAAACACCATATATTTT.

This clonotype has a handful of counts. The chain recombines TRBV12-3 or TRBV12-4 with TRBJ2-1, with TRBD1 matching 7 bases. The V segment lost 5 bases and the J segment 4 bases; nucleotides outside the gene matches: 2. The CDR3 extends over 13 amino acids. The CDR3 DNA reads TGTGCCAGCAGTGACAGGGATTACAATGAGCAGTTCTTC. Translated, it gives CASSDRDYNEQFF.

In its sample, this clonotype was seen many times. V usage is TRBV7-2 and J usage is TRBJ2-6; D uncertain. The CDR3 totals 16 residues. The V end was cut by 2 bases, the J end by 0 bases, with 8 bases between. Looked up from germline, CDR1 is SGHTA and CDR2 is FQGNSA. The CDR3 loop reads CASSLNWGSGANVLTF. The CDR3 DNA sequence: TGTGCCAGCAGCTTAAATTGGGGCTCTGGGGCCAACGTCCTGACTTTC.

As DNA, the CDR3 is TGTGCCAGCAGTGTCGACAGTGCCTACGAGCAGTACTTC. This gives the protein CASSVDSAYEQYF. The chain carries TRBV2 and TRBJ2-7, with D possibly TRBD1 on 5 matching bases. CDR1 SNHLY and CDR2 FYNNEI come from the germline V gene. The V end lost 4 bases, the J end lost 2 bases, and 9 bases lay between the germline ends. The CDR3 spans 13 residues.

This chain joins TRBV5-6 and TRBJ1-2, with D perhaps TRBD1 (5 bases). There are 15 residues in the CDR3. Trimming cost V 3 bases and J 8 bases, with 20 bases left between them. The V gene's germline CDR1 is SGHDT and CDR2 YYEEEE. The CDR3 here is CASSSGRTSYWGYTF. CDR3 DNA: TGTGCCAGCAGCTCGGGACGAACCTCCTATTGGGGCTACACCTTC. The variable domain in full, with the rest retrieved from reference TRBV5-6 and TRBJ1-2, is DAGVTQSPTHLIKTRGQQVTLRCSPKSGHDTVSWYQQALGQGPQFIFQYYEEEERQRGNFPDRFSGHQFPNYSSELNVNALLLGDSALYLCASSSGRTSYWGYTFGSGTRLTVV.

This clonotype was picked up many times. CDR3 DNA sequence: TGTGCCAGCTCAACCCGAGACCCCAACAGTTATCGGTTTTTT. It codes for CASSTRDPNSYRFF. J is TRBJ1-4 and V is TRBV18; D ambiguous. Germline CDR1 KGHSH, CDR2 LQKENI. The CDR3 runs to 14 residues. Trimming removed 5 bases at V and 16 bases at J, with 23 bases between.

This clonotype appeared many times. This chain links TRBV7-9 with TRBJ2-3; D may be TRBD2 (5 bases). CDR3 size: 15 residues. The germline CDR1 and CDR2 sequences are SEHNR and FQNEAQ (reference sequence). V was shortened by 3 bases and J by 0 bases, with 10 bases between the two germline ends. In nucleotides, the CDR3 is TGTGCCAGCAGCTTGGCCGGGATGAGCACAGATACGCAGTATTTT. Translating gives CASSLAGMSTDTQYF.